The 15 T cell receptor beta chains below were found in one sample sequenced in a study of beta chain features in type 1 diabetes. The study reverse transcribed the entire isolated RNA, so it sequenced expressed TCRB transcripts. Clones were sequenced by immunoSEQ multiplex PCR, and TCRdb holds only the in-frame ones, with some missing. Among 810,000 or so clones listed, about 17% were seen once. The sample consisted of naive CD4+ T cells from blood. These receptors came from a woman between 18 and 29 years old in good health.

This clone was seen a few times. CDR3 DNA sequence: TGTGCCAGCAGCTTAGGCTCCGGGACAAGCGAAAAACTGTTTTTT. It is translated as CASSLGSGTSEKLFF. The V gene is TRBV7-9, the J gene TRBJ1-4; a weak D match, TRBD1 (6 bases). Looked up from germline, CDR1 is SEHNR and CDR2 is FQNEAQ (reference sequence). Trimming left V 1 base short and J 8 bases short, with 14 bases between. There are 15 residues in the CDR3. The full variable domain, rest sourced from reference TRBV7-9 and TRBJ1-4, is DTGVSQNPRHKITKRGQNVTFRCDPISEHNRLYWYRQTLGQGPEFLTYFQNEAQLEKSRLLSDRFSAERPKGSFSTLEIQRTEQGDSAMYLCASSLGSGTSEKLFFGSGTQLSVL.

This clone came up a few times. This sequence joins TRBV28 and TRBJ2-7; 10 bases are shared with TRBD1. The CDR3 consists of 15 residues. Germline CDR1 and CDR2: MDHEN and SYDVKM. With 5 bases clipped from V and 6 bases from J, the junction kept 10 bases outside the gene matches. The CDR3 region is CASSALDRGGLEQYF. In nucleotides, the CDR3 is TGTGCCAGCAGTGCCCTGGACAGGGGGGGACTCGAGCAGTACTTC.

This clone was seen only a few times. Other DNA sequences from this sample encode an identical CDR3 as well. The chain combines TRBV2 with TRBJ2-3; D uncertain. The V end was cut by 4 bases, the J end by 6 bases, with 11 bases between. The CDR3 totals 13 residues. Germline CDR1 SNHLY, CDR2 FYNNEI. CDR3: CASSGGRSDTQYF. CDR3 DNA sequence: TGTGCCAGCAGTGGGGGTAGGTCGGATACGCAGTATTTT. Filled out from reference TRBV2 and TRBJ2-3, the complete variable domain reads EPEVTQTPSHQVTQMGQEVILRCVPISNHLYFYWYRQILGQKVEFLVSFYNNEISEKSEIFDDQFSVERPDGSNFTLKIRSTKLEDSAMYFCASSGGRSDTQYFGPGTRLTVL.

A few counts support this clone. The chain combines TRBV2 with TRBJ2-3; no definite D call. CDR3 length: 14 residues. In germline, CDR1 is SNHLY, CDR2 FYNNEI. V lost 8 bases, J lost 0 bases, and 12 bases lay in between. CDR3 sequence reads: CASGDYRSTDTQYF. The CDR3 DNA follows: TGTGCCAGCGGGGATTACCGGAGCACAGATACGCAGTATTTT.

This chain connects TRBV4-3 to TRBJ1-5; D gene ambiguous. Germline CDR1 reads LGHNA; CDR2 reads YSLEER. This CDR3 spans 15 amino acids. Between the trimmed V and J ends, which lost 0 bases and 2 bases, there was a span of 8 bases. The CDR3 DNA sequence: TGCGCCAGCAGCCAAGATTTCATAGGCAATCAGCCCCAGCATTTT. This sequence encodes CASSQDFIGNQPQHF.

This clone was seen only a few times. This chain connects TRBV7-9 to TRBJ1-1; no clear D gene. This CDR3 is built from 12 residues. Germline CDR1 and CDR2: SEHNR and FQNEAQ (reference sequence). Trimming removed 2 bases at V and 4 bases at J, with 5 bases between. This CDR3 reads CASSLFITEAFF. CDR3 nucleotide sequence: TGTGCCAGCAGCTTATTTATCACTGAAGCTTTCTTT.

The chain links TRBV10-3 to TRBJ2-1; 11 bases align to TRBD2. V was clipped by 6 bases and J by 1 base; unmatched bases: 2. The CDR3 is 15 residues long. Germline V gives CDR1 ENHRY, CDR2 SYGVKD. CDR3 protein: CAIRGTSGSYNEQFF. CDR3 nucleotide sequence: TGTGCCATCAGGGGGACTAGCGGTTCCTACAATGAGCAGTTCTTC.

This chain uses TRBV5-6 with TRBJ2-7; D not certain. Trimming removed 5 bases at V and 3 bases at J, with 15 bases between. This CDR3 has 14 amino acids. CDR1 and CDR2 (germline): SGHDT, YYEEEE. CDR3 in amino acids: CASSPRTRGYEQYF. The CDR3 region has the DNA TGTGCCAGCAGTCCCCGAACACGAGGCTACGAGCAGTACTTC. The full variable domain, rest sourced from reference TRBV5-6 and TRBJ2-7, is DAGVTQSPTHLIKTRGQQVTLRCSPKSGHDTVSWYQQALGQGPQFIFQYYEEEERQRGNFPDRFSGHQFPNYSSELNVNALLLGDSALYLCASSPRTRGYEQYFGPGTRLTVT.

The rearrangement joins TRBV7-9 to TRBJ2-1; 8 nucleotides align to TRBD2. The germline CDR1 and CDR2 sequences are SEHNR and FQNEAQ (reference sequence). The CDR3 extends over 15 amino acids. V shed 4 bases, J shed 6 bases, and the junction held 8 bases outside the gene matches. CDR3 in DNA: TGTGCCAGCAGCTCCATAAGCGGGAGTCGCAATGAGCAGTTCTTC. It specifies CASSSISGSRNEQFF. The variable domain in full, with the rest retrieved from reference TRBV7-9 and TRBJ2-1, is DTGVSQNPRHKITKRGQNVTFRCDPISEHNRLYWYRQTLGQGPEFLTYFQNEAQLEKSRLLSDRFSAERPKGSFSTLEIQRTEQGDSAMYLCASSSISGSRNEQFFGPGTRLTVL.

This sequence joins TRBV6-6 and TRBJ2-7; 9 nucleotides line up with TRBD2. V shed 7 bases, J shed 4 bases, and the junction held 14 bases outside the gene matches. Germline assignment: CDR1 MNHNY and CDR2 SVGAGI (reference sequence). The CDR3 is 16 residues long. CDR3 nucleotide sequence: TGTGCCAGCACGGGGTCCTTGGGACTAGCAAAGTACGAGCAGTACTTC. It yields the protein CASTGSLGLAKYEQYF.

V gene TRBV6-6 combines with J gene TRBJ2-2; 8 bases agree with TRBD1. CDR1 MNHNY and CDR2 SVGAGI come from the germline V gene (reference sequence). J gave up 2 bases and V 4 bases, and 3 bases lay outside the gene matches. This CDR3 spans 15 amino acids. CDR3 nucleotides: TGTGCCAGCAGTTTTACAGGGGGTAACACCGGGGAGCTGTTTTTT. This translates into CASSFTGGNTGELFF.

The rearrangement joins TRBV4-2 to TRBJ1-4, with 7 positions matching TRBD1. With V trimmed by 1 base and J by 8 bases, 7 bases remained unmatched. The CDR3 spans 15 residues. Germline V gene lookup returns CDR1 LGHNA and CDR2 YNFKEQ. The CDR3 bases are TGTGCCAGCAGCCAAGGGACAGGTCTGGGAGAAAAACTGTTTTTT. Translating it yields CASSQGTGLGEKLFF.

This chain links TRBV15 with TRBJ2-7; 7 nucleotides match TRBD2. Germline V lookup: CDR1 LNHNV, CDR2 YYDKDF (reference sequence). After removal of 1 base from V and 1 base from J, the junction contained 10 bases not matched to a gene. The CDR3 has 17 amino acids. In DNA, the CDR3 is TGTGCCACCAGCAGAGGCGCCGGTTCTAGCGGTTCCTACGAGCAGTACTTC. This gives the protein CATSRGAGSSGSYEQYF.

The genes are TRBV28 and TRBJ2-1; TRBD2 matches 7 bases. The V segment lost 3 bases and the J segment 4 bases; nucleotides outside the gene matches: 15. The germline CDR1 and CDR2 sequences are MDHEN and SYDVKM. The CDR3 sequence is 18 residues long. The chain's CDR3 is CASSFSSPTGGRYNEQFF. As DNA, the CDR3 is TGTGCCAGCAGTTTCTCATCCCCCACGGGAGGAAGGTACAATGAGCAGTTCTTC. Variable domain in full (rest from reference TRBV28 and TRBJ2-1): DVKVTQSSRYLVKRTGEKVFLECVQDMDHENMFWYRQDPGLGLRLIYFSYDVKMKEKGDIPEGYSVSREKKERFSLILESASTNQTSMYLCASSFSSPTGGRYNEQFFGPGTRLTVL.

The gene calls are TRBV7-8 and TRBJ1-5; TRBD1 is a possible D gene (5 bases). Trimming cost V 1 base and J 4 bases, with 11 bases left between them. Germline-derived CDR1 and CDR2 are SGHVS and FQNEAQ. The CDR3 extends over 15 amino acids. This CDR3 is CASSLGRSGNQPQHF. In DNA form, the CDR3 reads TGTGCCAGCAGCTTAGGTCGATCAGGGAATCAGCCCCAGCATTTT.